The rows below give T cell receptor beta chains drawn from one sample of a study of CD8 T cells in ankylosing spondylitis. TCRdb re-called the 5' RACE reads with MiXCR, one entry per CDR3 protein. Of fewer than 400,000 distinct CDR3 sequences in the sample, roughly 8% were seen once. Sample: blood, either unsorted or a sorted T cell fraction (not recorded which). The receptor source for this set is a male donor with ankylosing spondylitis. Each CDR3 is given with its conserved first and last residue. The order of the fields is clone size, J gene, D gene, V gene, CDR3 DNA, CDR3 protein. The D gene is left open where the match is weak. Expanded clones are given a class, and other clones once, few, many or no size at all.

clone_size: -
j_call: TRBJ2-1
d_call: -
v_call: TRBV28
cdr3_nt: TGTGCCAGCAGTTGGGCAGGGGATGGCAATGAGCAGTTCTTC
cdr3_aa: CASSWAGDGNEQFF

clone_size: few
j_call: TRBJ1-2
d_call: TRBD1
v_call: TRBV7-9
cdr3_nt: TGTGCCAGCAGCTCAGGGGGGTCCCTGATCTCCTATGGCTACACCTTC
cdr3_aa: CASSSGGSLISYGYTF

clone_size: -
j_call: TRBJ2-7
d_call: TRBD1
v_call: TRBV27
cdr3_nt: TGTGCCAGCGGAAAGAAGGGGGCGTACGAGCAGTACTTC
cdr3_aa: CASGKKGAYEQYF

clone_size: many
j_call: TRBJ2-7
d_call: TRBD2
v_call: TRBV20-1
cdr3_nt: TGCAGTGCTCCTACTAGCGGGAGTTACGAGCAGTACTTC
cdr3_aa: CSAPTSGSYEQYF

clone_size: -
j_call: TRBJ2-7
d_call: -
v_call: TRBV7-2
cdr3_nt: TGTGCCAGCAGCTTAGCCAGGGGTCAGTCGGGCGAGCAGTACTTC
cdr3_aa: CASSLARGQSGEQYF

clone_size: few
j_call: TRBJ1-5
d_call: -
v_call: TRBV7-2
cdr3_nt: TGTGCCAGCAGCCCCCTCGAGGGGCTTCAGCCCCAGCATTTT
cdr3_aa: CASSPLEGLQPQHF

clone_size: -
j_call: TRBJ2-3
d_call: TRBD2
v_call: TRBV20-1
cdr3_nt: TGCAGTGCACCCAGGGCGGGAGGAGGAGATACGCAGTATTTT
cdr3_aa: CSAPRAGGGDTQYF

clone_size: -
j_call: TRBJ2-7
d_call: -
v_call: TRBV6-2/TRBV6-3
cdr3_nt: TGTGCCAGCAGTTACCTTCCGGCCGGGAACTACGAGCAGTACTTC
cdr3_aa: CASSYLPAGNYEQYF

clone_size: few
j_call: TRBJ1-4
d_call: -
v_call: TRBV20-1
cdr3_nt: TGCAGTGCTAGCGTGGCTCCAGGGCGAGAAAAACTGTTTTTT
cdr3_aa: CSASVAPGREKLFF

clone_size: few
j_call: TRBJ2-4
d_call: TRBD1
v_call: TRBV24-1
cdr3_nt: TGTGCCACCAGTGATCCCCGGACAGGCGACATTCAGTACTTC
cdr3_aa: CATSDPRTGDIQYF

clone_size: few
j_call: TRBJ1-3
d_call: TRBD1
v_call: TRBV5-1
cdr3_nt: TGCGCCAGCAGCATAAACCCGGGACAGGGACTGAACACCATATATTTT
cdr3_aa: CASSINPGQGLNTIYF

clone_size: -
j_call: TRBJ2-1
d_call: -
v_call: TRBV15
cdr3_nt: TGTGCCACCAGCAGAGGCCTAGCGCGAGACAAAGAGCAGTTCTTC
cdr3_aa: CATSRGLARDKEQFF

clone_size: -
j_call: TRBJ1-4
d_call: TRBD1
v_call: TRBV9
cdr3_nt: TGTGCCAGCAGCCGGGACAGGCGCGTTCCGAATGAAAAACTGTTTTTT
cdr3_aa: CASSRDRRVPNEKLFF

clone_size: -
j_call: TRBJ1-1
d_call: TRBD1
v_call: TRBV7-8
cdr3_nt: TGTGCCAGCAGCCCGGACAGGGTTCACACTGAAGCTTTCTTT
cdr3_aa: CASSPDRVHTEAFF